This T cell receptor beta chain is from a study of T cell responses to AZD1222 COVID-19 vaccine. TCRdb's table, derived via immunoSEQ multiplex PCR, lists solely in-frame clones and lacks some. The table has about 82,000 clones, about nine tenths seen once; the top ten hold around 5%. This CDR3 region has 16 residues. CDR1 and CDR2 (germline): SGHNT, YENEEA. The trim removed 6 bases at V and 6 bases at J, leaving 12 bases unmatched. Source: peripheral blood, taken on day 0 of AZD1222 vaccination. J is TRBJ2-2 and V is TRBV11-3, with 8 positions matching TRBD2. The TCR sequence derives from an adult in good health. The CDR3 DNA reads as TGTGCCAGCAGGTCCTCTGGCGGGGGGCCCGCCGGGGAGCTGTTTTTT. This translates into CASRSSGGGPAGELFF.